Below are 7 T cell receptor beta chains sequenced from a single sample in a study of OX40 agonist ivuxolimab in advanced cancers. TCRdb keeps only in-frame clones here, not all; method: immunoSEQ multiplex PCR. The data contain over 55,000 clones, about 91% of them singletons. The source was CD4+ or CD8+ T cells sorted from blood, collected in a trial of the OX40 agonist ivuxolimab. The receptor source for this set is an adult with an advanced solid tumor such as melanoma, head and neck, liver or kidney cancer.

This clone appeared once. Other DNA sequences in this specimen translate into the identical CDR3. The chain is built from TRBV18 and TRBJ1-1; D gene unclear. In germline, CDR1 is KGHSH, CDR2 LQKENI. Trimming cost V 0 bases and J 5 bases, with 7 bases left between them. This CDR3 region has 13 residues. The CDR3 DNA is TGTGCCAGCTCACCACCGGGAGGGACTGAAGCTTTCTTT. It specifies CASSPPGGTEAFF.

The chain employs TRBV6-1 and TRBJ2-4; D is tentatively TRBD1 or TRBD2 (5 bases each). Germline lookup yields CDR1 MNHNS and CDR2 SASEGT. The V gene lost 3 bases and the J gene lost 6 bases, with 18 bases spanning the gap. The CDR3 runs to 16 residues. CDR3 region: CASSEGDGKGINIQYF. The CDR3 DNA follows: TGTGCCAGCAGTGAGGGGGACGGTAAGGGGATAAACATTCAGTACTTC.

The chain employs TRBV7-8 and TRBJ2-3; D perhaps matches TRBD2 (7 bases). In germline, CDR1 is SGHVS, CDR2 FQNEAQ. Trimming stripped 6 bases from V and 8 bases from J, with 18 bases between. The CDR3 loop spans 14 amino acids. CDR3: CASRADGGAGTQYF. CDR3 nucleotide sequence: TGTGCCAGCAGGGCAGATGGGGGGGCTGGTACGCAGTATTTT.

The V and J genes are TRBV10-3 and TRBJ2-5; TRBD1 matches at 9 bases. The ends lost 9 bases at V and 3 bases at J; junction bases unmatched: 5. Germline CDR1 reads ENHRY; CDR2 reads SYGVKD. This CDR3 has 13 residues. The CDR3 coding sequence is TGTGCCATTGGGGGACAGGGAGAAGAGACCCAGTACTTC. Protein sequence: CAIGGQGEETQYF.

The V call is TRBV7-9, the J call TRBJ2-5, with D perhaps matching TRBD2 (5 bases). The CDR3 consists of 13 residues. Looked up from germline, CDR1 is SEHNR and CDR2 is FQNEAQ (reference sequence). Trimming left V 4 bases short and J 0 bases short, with 6 bases between. This CDR3 is CASSSGYQETQYF. CDR3 DNA: TGTGCCAGCAGCTCGGGATACCAAGAGACCCAGTACTTC.

The chain combines TRBV7-2 with TRBJ2-1; 12 positions match TRBD2. The ends lost 5 bases at V and 5 bases at J; junction bases unmatched: 10. The germline gives CDR1 SGHTA, CDR2 FQGNSA. The CDR3 has 17 residues. The CDR3 spells CASSETTGLAGNNEQFF. CDR3 DNA sequence: TGTGCCAGCAGCGAGACTACAGGACTAGCGGGAAACAATGAGCAGTTCTTC.

V and J are TRBV27 and TRBJ2-1; 7 nucleotides line up with TRBD1. CDR1 is MNHEY, CDR2 SMNVEV, per germline (reference sequence). Trimming took 2 bases from V and 5 from J; bases not matched to a gene: 6. The CDR3 totals 15 residues. CDR3 loop: CASSLASGGHNEQFF. In DNA, the CDR3 is TGTGCCAGCAGTTTAGCGTCAGGGGGTCACAATGAGCAGTTCTTC.